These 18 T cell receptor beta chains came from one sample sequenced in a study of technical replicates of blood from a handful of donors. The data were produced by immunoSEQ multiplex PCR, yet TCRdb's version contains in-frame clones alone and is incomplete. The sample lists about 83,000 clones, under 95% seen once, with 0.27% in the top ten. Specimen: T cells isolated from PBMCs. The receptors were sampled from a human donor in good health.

The CDR3 sequence is CASSEVGTEDSPLHF. CDR3 sequence (DNA): TGTGCCAGCAGTGAAGTAGGGACAGAGGATTCACCCCTCCACTTT. The gene calls are TRBV6-1 and TRBJ1-6; 7 bases align to TRBD1. Germline trimming cut 1 base from V and 8 bases from J; bases unmatched to any gene: 5. Germline CDR1 MNHNS, CDR2 SASEGT. This CDR3 contains 15 residues.

The chain's CDR3 is CASSEKPAAAATNEKLFF. CDR3 nucleotides: TGTGCCAGCAGTGAAAAGCCGGCGGCTGCTGCAACTAATGAAAAACTGTTTTTT. The chain employs TRBV6-1 and TRBJ1-4, with no clear D. V was trimmed by 2 bases and J by 0 bases, leaving 16 bases between them. CDR1 and CDR2 from the germline V gene are MNHNS and SASEGT. The CDR3 is 18 residues long.

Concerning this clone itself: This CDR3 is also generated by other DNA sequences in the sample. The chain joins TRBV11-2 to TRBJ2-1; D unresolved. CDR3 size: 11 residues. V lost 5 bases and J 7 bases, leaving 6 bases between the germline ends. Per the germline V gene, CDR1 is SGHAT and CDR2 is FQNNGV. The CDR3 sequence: CASSVYNEQFF. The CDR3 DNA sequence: TGTGCCAGCAGCGTTTATAATGAGCAGTTCTTC.

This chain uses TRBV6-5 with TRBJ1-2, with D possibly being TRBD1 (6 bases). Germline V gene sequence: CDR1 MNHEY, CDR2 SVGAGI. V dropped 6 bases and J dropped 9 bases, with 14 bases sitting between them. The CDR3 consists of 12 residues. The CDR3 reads CASREGTYCYTF. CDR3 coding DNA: TGTGCCAGCAGAGAAGGGACATACTGCTACACCTTC.

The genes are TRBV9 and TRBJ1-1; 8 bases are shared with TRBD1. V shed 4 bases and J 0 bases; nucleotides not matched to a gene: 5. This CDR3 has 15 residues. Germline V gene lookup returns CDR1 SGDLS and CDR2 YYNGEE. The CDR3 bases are TGTGCCAGCAGCCCCGGGACAGGAATGAACACTGAAGCTTTCTTT. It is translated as CASSPGTGMNTEAFF. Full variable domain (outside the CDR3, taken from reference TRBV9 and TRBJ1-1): DSGVTQTPKHLITATGQRVTLRCSPRSGDLSVYWYQQSLDQGLQFLIQYYNGEERAKGNILERFSAQQFPDLHSELNLSSLELGDSALYFCASSPGTGMNTEAFFGQGTRLTVV.

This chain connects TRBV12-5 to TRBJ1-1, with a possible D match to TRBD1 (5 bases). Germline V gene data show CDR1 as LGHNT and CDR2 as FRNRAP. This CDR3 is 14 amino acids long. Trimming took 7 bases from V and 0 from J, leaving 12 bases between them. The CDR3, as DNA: TGTGCTAGTGTAGGGGCCCAGGTGAACACTGAAGCTTTCTTT. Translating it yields CASVGAQVNTEAFF. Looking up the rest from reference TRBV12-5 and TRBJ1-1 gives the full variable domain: DARVTQTPRHKVTEMGQEVTMRCQPILGHNTVFWYRQTMMQGLELLAYFRNRAPLDDSGMPKDRFSAEMPDATLATLKIQPSEPRDSAVYFCASVGAQVNTEAFFGQGTRLTVV.

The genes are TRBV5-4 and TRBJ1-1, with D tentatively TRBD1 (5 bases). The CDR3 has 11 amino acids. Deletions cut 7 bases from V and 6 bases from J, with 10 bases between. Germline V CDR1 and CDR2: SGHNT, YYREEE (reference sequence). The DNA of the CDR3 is TGTGCCAGCCGGTTCAGGGCTGAAGCTTTCTTT. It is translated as CASRFRAEAFF.

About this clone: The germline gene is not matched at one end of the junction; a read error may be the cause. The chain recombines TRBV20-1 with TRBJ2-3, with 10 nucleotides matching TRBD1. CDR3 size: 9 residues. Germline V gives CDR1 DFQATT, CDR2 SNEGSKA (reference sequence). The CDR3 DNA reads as TGCAGTGCTGGGGGGACAGGGGCTTTT. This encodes CSAGGTGAF.

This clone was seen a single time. The CDR3 region is CASSRDSRPTNSGANVLTF. The CDR3, as DNA: TGTGCCAGCAGCCGGGACAGCCGGCCTACAAACTCTGGGGCCAACGTCCTGACTTTC. V and J are TRBV2 and TRBJ2-6, with TRBD1 identical over 7 bases. V was pared by 6 bases and J by 0 bases, with 14 bases of the junction left unmatched. The CDR3 sequence is 19 residues long. The germline V gene has CDR1 SNHLY and CDR2 FYNNEI.

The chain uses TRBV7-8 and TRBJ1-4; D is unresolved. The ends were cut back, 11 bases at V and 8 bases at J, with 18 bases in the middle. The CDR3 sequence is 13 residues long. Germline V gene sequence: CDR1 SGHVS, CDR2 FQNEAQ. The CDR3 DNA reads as TGTGCCGACCGCCCTTACGGGAGGGAAAAACTGTTTTTT. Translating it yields CADRPYGREKLFF.

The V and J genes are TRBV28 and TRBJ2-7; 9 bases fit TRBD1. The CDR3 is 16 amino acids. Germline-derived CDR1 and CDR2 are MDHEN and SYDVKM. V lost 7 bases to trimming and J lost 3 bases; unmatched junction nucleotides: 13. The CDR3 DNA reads TGTGCCAGCACCGACTCCCCGGGACAGGGCGACTACGAGCAGTACTTC. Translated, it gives CASTDSPGQGDYEQYF.

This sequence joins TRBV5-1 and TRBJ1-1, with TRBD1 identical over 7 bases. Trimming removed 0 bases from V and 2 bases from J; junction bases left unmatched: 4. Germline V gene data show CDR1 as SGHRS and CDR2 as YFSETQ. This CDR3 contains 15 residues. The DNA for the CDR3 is TGCGCCAGCAGCTTGGCAGGGGGTCGAAACACTGAAGCTTTCTTT. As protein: CASSLAGGRNTEAFF.

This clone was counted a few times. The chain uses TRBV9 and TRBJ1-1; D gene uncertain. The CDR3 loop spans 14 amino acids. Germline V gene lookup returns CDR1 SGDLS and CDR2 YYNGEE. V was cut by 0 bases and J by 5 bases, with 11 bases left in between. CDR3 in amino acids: CASSVAPSETEAFF. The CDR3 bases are TGTGCCAGCAGCGTAGCCCCGTCCGAGACTGAAGCTTTCTTT.

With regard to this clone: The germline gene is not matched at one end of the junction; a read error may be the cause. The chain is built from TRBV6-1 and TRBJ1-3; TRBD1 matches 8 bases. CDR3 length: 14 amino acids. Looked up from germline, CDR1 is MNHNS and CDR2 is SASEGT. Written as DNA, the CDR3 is TGTGCCAGCAGGGAAGGACAGGGCGGACACACCATATATTTT. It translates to CASREGQGGHTIYF.

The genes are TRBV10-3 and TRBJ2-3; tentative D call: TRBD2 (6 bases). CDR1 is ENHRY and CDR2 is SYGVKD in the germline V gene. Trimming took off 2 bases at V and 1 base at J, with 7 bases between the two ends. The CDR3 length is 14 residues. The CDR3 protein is CAISEASGTDTQYF. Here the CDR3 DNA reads TGTGCCATCAGTGAGGCTAGCGGCACAGATACGCAGTATTTT.

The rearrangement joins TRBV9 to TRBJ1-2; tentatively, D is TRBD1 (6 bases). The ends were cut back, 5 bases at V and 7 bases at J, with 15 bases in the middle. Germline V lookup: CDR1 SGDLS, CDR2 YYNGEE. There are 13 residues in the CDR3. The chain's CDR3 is CASRGSGGFGYTF. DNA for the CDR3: TGTGCCAGCAGGGGATCGGGGGGCTTTGGCTACACCTTC. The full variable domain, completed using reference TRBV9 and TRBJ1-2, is DSGVTQTPKHLITATGQRVTLRCSPRSGDLSVYWYQQSLDQGLQFLIQYYNGEERAKGNILERFSAQQFPDLHSELNLSSLELGDSALYFCASRGSGGFGYTFGSGTRLTVV.

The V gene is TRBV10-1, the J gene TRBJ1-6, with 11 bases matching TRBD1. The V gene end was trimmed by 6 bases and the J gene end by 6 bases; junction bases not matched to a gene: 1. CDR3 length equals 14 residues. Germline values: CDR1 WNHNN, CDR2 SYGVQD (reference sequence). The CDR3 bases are TGCGCCAGCAGCGGGACAGGGGGTAATTCACCCCTCCACTTT. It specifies CASSGTGGNSPLHF.

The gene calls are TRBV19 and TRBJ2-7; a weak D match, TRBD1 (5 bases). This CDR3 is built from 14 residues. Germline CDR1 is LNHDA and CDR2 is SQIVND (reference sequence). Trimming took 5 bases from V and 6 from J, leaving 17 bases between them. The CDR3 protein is CASSWGAEFSEQYF. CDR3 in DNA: TGTGCCAGTAGTTGGGGCGCGGAGTTCTCCGAGCAGTACTTC.